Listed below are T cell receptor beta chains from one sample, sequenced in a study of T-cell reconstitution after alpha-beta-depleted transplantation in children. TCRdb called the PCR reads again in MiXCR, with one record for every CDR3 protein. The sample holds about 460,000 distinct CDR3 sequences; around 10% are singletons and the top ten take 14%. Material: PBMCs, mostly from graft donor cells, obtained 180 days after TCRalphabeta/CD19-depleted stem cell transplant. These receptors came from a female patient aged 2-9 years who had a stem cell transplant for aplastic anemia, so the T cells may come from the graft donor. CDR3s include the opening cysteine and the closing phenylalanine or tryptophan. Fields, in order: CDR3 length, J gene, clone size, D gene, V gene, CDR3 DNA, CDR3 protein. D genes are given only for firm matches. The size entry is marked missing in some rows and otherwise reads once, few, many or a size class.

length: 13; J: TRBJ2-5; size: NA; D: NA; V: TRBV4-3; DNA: TGCGCCAGCAGCCAAATACGGAGCGGGACCCAGTACTTC; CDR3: CASSQIRSGTQYF
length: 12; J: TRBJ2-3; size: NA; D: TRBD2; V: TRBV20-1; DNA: TGCAGTGCTAAAGGTCGCGGGAGCCCTCGGTATTTT; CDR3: CSAKGRGSPRYF
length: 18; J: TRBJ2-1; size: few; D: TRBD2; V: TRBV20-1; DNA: TGCAGTGCTAGAGATCTCGGGGGAGGGCCTGGTTCCTACAATGAGCAGTTCTTC; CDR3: CSARDLGGGPGSYNEQFF
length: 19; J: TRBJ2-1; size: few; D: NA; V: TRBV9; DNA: TGTGCCAGCAGCCCTCCCGGGACAGGGTACGCTAGCGGGCGCAATGAGCAGTTCTTC; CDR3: CASSPPGTGYASGRNEQFF
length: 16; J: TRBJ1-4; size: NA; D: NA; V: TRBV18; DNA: TGTGCCAGCTCACCACTCTCGGGATCCTCGGGGGAAAAACTGTTTTTT; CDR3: CASSPLSGSSGEKLFF
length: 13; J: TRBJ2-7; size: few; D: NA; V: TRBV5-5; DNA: TGTGCCAGCAGCCGCGGGGTACTTGACGGGCAGTACTTC; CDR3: CASSRGVLDGQYF
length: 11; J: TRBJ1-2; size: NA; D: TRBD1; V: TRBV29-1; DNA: TGCAGCGTTCCCGACAGGGGCGGCTACACCTTC; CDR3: CSVPDRGGYTF
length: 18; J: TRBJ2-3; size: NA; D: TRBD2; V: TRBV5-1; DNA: TGCGCCAGCAGCTTGGGAACGGTAGCGGGAGGCGGCACAGATACGCAGTATTTT; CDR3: CASSLGTVAGGGTDTQYF
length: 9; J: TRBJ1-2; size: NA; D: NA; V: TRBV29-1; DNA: TGCAGCGTTTCGGAGAACTACACCTTC; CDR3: CSVSENYTF
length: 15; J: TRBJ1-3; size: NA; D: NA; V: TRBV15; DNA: TGTGCCACCAGCAGGACCAGCCGCTCTGGAAACACCATATATTTT; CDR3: CATSRTSRSGNTIYF
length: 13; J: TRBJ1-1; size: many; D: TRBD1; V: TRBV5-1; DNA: TGCGCCAGCAGCTTGGGACAGGGCTTCGAAGCTTTCTTT; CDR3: CASSLGQGFEAFF
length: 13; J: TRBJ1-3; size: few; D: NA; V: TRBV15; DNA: TGTGCCACCAGCAGAGATCAGTTTAAGGGGCTGATCTTT; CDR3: CATSRDQFKGLIF
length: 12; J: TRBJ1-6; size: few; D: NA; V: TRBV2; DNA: TGTGCCAGCTCTCTAAACGCTTCACCCCTCCACTTT; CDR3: CASSLNASPLHF
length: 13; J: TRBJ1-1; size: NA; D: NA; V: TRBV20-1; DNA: TGCAGTGCCAGGGACGTAGTGAACACTGAAGCTTTCTTT; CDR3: CSARDVVNTEAFF
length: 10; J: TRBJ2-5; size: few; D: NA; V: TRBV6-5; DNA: TGTGCCAGCATCAGGGAGACCCAGTACTTC; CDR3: CASIRETQYF
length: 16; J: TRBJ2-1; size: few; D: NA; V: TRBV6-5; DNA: TGTGCCAGCAGTTACACTGGGACTTGGAACCCCAATGAGCAGTTCTTC; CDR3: CASSYTGTWNPNEQFF
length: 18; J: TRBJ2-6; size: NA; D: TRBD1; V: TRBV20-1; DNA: TGCAGTGCTAGAGATAGGACAGGGGGTTTATCTGGGGCCAACGTCCTGACTTTC; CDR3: CSARDRTGGLSGANVLTF
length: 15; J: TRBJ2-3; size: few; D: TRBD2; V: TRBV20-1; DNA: TGCAGTGCTAGAACTAGCGGGAGCTGGTCAGATACGCAGTATTTT; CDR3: CSARTSGSWSDTQYF
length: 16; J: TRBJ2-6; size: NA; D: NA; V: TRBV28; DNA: TGTGCCAGCAGAGTAGGGATTTCCTCTGGGGCCAACGTCCTGACTTTC; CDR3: CASRVGISSGANVLTF
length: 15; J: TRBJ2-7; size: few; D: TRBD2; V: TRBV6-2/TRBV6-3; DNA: TGTGCCAGCAGTTACCGTAGCGGGAGTAGCTTCGAGCAGTACTTC; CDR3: CASSYRSGSSFEQYF
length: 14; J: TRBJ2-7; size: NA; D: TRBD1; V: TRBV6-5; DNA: TGTGCCAGCAGTTATGTACAGGGGGGCCGCGAGCAGTACTTC; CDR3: CASSYVQGGREQYF
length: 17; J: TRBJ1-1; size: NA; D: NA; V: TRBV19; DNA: TGTGCCAGTACTCCCGCGGGGGGTTACCATCAGGACACTGAAGCTTTCTTT; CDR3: CASTPAGGYHQDTEAFF
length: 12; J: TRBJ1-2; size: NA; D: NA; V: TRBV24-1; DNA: TGTGCCACCAGTGAGGGCGTGTTTGGCTACACCTTC; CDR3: CATSEGVFGYTF
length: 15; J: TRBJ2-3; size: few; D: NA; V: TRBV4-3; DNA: TGCGCCAGCAGCCAAGAGGGAAGGCCTACAGATACGCAGTATTTT; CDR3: CASSQEGRPTDTQYF
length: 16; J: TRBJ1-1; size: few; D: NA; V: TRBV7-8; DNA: TGTGCCAGCAGCTTAGTGGTCCGAAATCCGAACACTGAAGCTTTCTTT; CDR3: CASSLVVRNPNTEAFF
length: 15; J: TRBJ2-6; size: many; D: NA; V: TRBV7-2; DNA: TGTGCCAGCAGCTTAGCCCAAAGTGGGGCCAACGTCCTGACTTTC; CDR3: CASSLAQSGANVLTF
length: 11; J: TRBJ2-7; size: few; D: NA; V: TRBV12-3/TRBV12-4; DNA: TGTGCCAGCAGAGCGACTTCAGAGGAGTACTTC; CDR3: CASRATSEEYF
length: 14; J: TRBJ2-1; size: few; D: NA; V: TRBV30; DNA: TGTGCCTGTCCCCCTCAAGGGGTCCACAATGAGCAGTTCTTC; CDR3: CACPPQGVHNEQFF
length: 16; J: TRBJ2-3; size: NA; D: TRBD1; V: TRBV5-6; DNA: TGTGCCAGCAGCACATTACAGGGGCGCAGCACAGATACGCAGTATTTT; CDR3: CASSTLQGRSTDTQYF
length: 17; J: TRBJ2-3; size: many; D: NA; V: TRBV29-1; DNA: TGCAGCGTTGAATCCTTTCTACGGACTACATCTCCAGATACGCAGTATTTT; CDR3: CSVESFLRTTSPDTQYF
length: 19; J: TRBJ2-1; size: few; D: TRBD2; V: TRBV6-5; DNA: TGTGCCAGCAGTTACTCCGCGGGAGGAGGAGATAGCTCCTACAATGAGCAGTTCTTC; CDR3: CASSYSAGGGDSSYNEQFF
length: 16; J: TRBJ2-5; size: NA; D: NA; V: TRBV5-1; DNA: TGCGCCAGCACCCCATGCCGGGGACACATCCAAGAGACCCAGTACTTC; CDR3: CASTPCRGHIQETQYF
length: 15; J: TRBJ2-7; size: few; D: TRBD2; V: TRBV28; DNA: TGTGCCAGCAGTATTTCTAGCGGGCCCTCCTACGAGCAGTACTTC; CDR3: CASSISSGPSYEQYF
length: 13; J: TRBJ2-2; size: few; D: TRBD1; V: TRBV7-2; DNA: TGTGCCAGCAGCTCTGACAGGGTGGAGGAGCTGTTTTTT; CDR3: CASSSDRVEELFF
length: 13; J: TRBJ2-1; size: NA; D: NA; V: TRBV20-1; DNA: TGCAGTGCTCACCGGACTCCCGGCAATGAGCAGTTCTTC; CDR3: CSAHRTPGNEQFF
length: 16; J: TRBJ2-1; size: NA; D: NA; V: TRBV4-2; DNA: TGTGCCAGCAGCCAAGGACAGTCAAGCTCCTACAATGAGCAGTTCTTC; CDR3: CASSQGQSSSYNEQFF
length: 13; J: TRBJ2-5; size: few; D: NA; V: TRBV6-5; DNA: TGTGCCAGCAGTACTACGGTGGGTGAGACCCAGTACTTC; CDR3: CASSTTVGETQYF
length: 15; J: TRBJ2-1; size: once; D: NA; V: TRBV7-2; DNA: TGTGCCAGCCGCAGGGGGGGCGGGATTAACAATGAGCAGTTCTTC; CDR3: CASRRGGGINNEQFF
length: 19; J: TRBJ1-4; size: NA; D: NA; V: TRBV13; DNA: TGTGCCAGCAGCCCCCTGACAGTTTTAGAGGGGACAACTAATGAAAAACTGTTTTTT; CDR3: CASSPLTVLEGTTNEKLFF
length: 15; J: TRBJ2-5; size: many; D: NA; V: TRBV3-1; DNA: TGTGCCAGCAGCCAAGATTCGGCCCCCCAAGAGACCCAGTACTTC; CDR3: CASSQDSAPQETQYF
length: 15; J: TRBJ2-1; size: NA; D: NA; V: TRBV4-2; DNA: TGTGCCAGCAGCCAACTAGCGAGGGGGGTCGATGAGCAGTTCTTC; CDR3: CASSQLARGVDEQFF
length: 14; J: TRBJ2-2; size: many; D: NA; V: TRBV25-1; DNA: TGTGCCAGCAGCCAATTCAGGAACACCGGGGAGCTGTTTTTT; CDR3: CASSQFRNTGELFF
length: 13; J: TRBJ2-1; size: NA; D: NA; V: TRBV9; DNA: TGTGCCAGCAGCGTAGGGGACTACAATGAGCAGTTCTTC; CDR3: CASSVGDYNEQFF